These 22 T cell receptor beta chains were all obtained from the same sample, sequenced in a study of regulatory T cells in long-lasting Graves disease. To make TCR beta libraries, researchers used iRepertoire HTBI primers and Arm-PCR of CDR3 regions. TCRdb reprocessed the multiplex PCR reads with MiXCR, giving one entry per CDR3 protein. The sample lists hundreds of thousands of distinct CDR3 sequences, around a fifth occurring once. Indicated time point: persistent/refractory GD, antithyroid drugs over 5 years with positive TRAb. Generation of the TCR library employed RNA extracted from PBMCs. The input for sequencing was peripheral blood mononuclear cells (PBMCs), taken when the disease was refractory, from a patient treated with antithyroid drugs. The receptors were sampled from a female donor with Graves disease.

As to this clonotype: One end of the junction varies from germline; a read error may be responsible. CDR3 in DNA: TGTGCCAGCAGTGACCCAACCTGGATTGCTATGAAAACTGAAGCTTTCTTT. Residues: CASSDPTWIAMKTEAFF. The chain uses TRBV12-3 or TRBV12-4 and TRBJ1-1; no reliable D call. The CDR3 totals 17 residues.

The sample holds many counts of this clonotype. The chain joins TRBV6-2 or TRBV6-3 to TRBJ1-2, with D maybe TRBD1 (6 bases). The CDR3 loop spans 14 amino acids. The germline gives CDR1 MNHEY, CDR2 SVGEGT. The V end lost 6 bases, the J end lost 4 bases, and 15 bases lay between the germline ends. The CDR3 here is CASRAAGQSYGYTF. For the CDR3, the DNA is TGTGCCAGCAGGGCCGCCGGACAGTCCTATGGCTACACCTTC.

Ten or more counts support this clonotype. The V gene is TRBV28, the J gene TRBJ2-2, with D unresolved. This CDR3 comprises 14 residues. V was trimmed by 4 bases and J by 4 bases, leaving 10 bases between them. In germline, CDR1 is MDHEN, CDR2 SYDVKM. The CDR3 bases are TGTGCCAGCAGTTCCCTGAAGCGCACCGGGGAGCTGTTTTTT. It is translated as CASSSLKRTGELFF.

This clonotype showed up many times. V gene TRBV20-1 combines with J gene TRBJ1-2; 7 bases are shared with TRBD1. The J segment lost 8 bases and the V segment lost 4 bases, leaving 10 bases of the junction unmatched. From germline, CDR1 is DFQATT and CDR2 SNEGSKA (reference sequence). CDR3 size: 13 residues. The CDR3 sequence: CSANTGDTRGYTF. CDR3 in DNA: TGCAGTGCTAATACAGGGGACACTAGAGGCTACACCTTC.

This clonotype was observed a handful of times. CDR3 region: CASSYQPTNQPQHF. The CDR3 DNA reads TGTGCCAGCAGTTACCAACCGACTAATCAGCCCCAGCATTTT. The rearrangement links TRBV6-2 or TRBV6-3 to TRBJ1-5, with D unclear. V was shortened by 2 bases and J by 4 bases, with 9 bases between the two germline ends. Germline loops: CDR1 MNHEY, CDR2 SVGEGT. The CDR3 is 14 residues long.

This clonotype came up a few times. This chain uses TRBV10-3 with TRBJ1-5, with D possibly TRBD1 on 5 matching bases. V was clipped by 11 bases and J by 7 bases, with 15 bases between them. This CDR3 contains 12 residues. CDR1 is ENHRY, CDR2 SYGVKD, per germline. The DNA of the CDR3 is TGTGCCTCAGGGAGGGCGGACCAGCCCCAGCATTTT. Translating gives CASGRADQPQHF.

This clonotype came up a few times. V and J are TRBV7-2 and TRBJ2-7; D might be TRBD1 or TRBD2, each matching 5 bases. The CDR3 is 15 residues long. Between the trimmed V and J ends, which lost 5 bases and 0 bases, there was a span of 14 bases. Per the germline V gene, CDR1 is SGHTA and CDR2 is FQGNSA. The chain's CDR3 is CASSIRDRSSYEQYF. CDR3 bases: TGTGCCAGCAGCATCCGGGACCGGAGCTCCTACGAGCAGTACTTC.

The CDR3 is CAWSETGRVQYF. The CDR3 DNA follows: TGTGCCTGGAGTGAAACGGGTAGGGTGCAGTACTTC. The V and J genes are TRBV30 and TRBJ2-7; D call uncertain. V lost 1 base and J 9 bases, leaving 13 bases between the germline ends. The CDR3 loop spans 12 amino acids. Per germline, CDR1 GTSNPN and CDR2 SVGIG (reference sequence).

The sample holds a few counts of this clonotype. The chain joins TRBV4-3 to TRBJ1-1; the D gene is possibly TRBD1 (5 bases). CDR1 is LGHNA, CDR2 YSLEER, per germline. The CDR3 runs 14 residues. V was shortened by 2 bases and J by 4 bases, with 11 bases between the two germline ends. Here the CDR3 reads CASSQFRGATEAFF. In DNA form, the CDR3 reads TGCGCCAGCAGCCAATTTCGAGGGGCCACTGAAGCTTTCTTT.

In this sample, this clonotype turned up a few times. The chain employs TRBV19 and TRBJ1-1; D perhaps matches TRBD1 (6 bases). Germline CDR1 is LNHDA and CDR2 is SQIVND (reference sequence). The CDR3 is 15 amino acids. Between the trimmed V and J ends, which lost 7 bases and 1 base, there was a span of 16 bases. In DNA form, the CDR3 reads TGTGCCAGTACCTTGGGGGCCCTGGAGAACACTGAAGCTTTCTTT. This codes for CASTLGALENTEAFF.

In its sample, this clonotype was seen many times. CDR3 in amino acids: CASPGNPNYGYTF. Here the CDR3 DNA reads TGTGCCAGCCCGGGGAACCCTAACTATGGCTACACCTTC. The V call is TRBV6-1, the J call TRBJ1-2; no definite D call. The CDR3 sequence is 13 residues long. The V gene's germline CDR1 is MNHNS and CDR2 SASEGT. The germline V and J ends were trimmed by 8 bases and 0 bases, with 10 bases remaining between them.

The chain joins TRBV3-1 to TRBJ1-1, with a tentative D call TRBD1 (5 bases). V was clipped by 4 bases and J by 6 bases, with 12 bases between them. This CDR3 comprises 13 residues. The germline V gene has CDR1 LGHDT and CDR2 YNNKEL (reference sequence). This chain's CDR3 is CASSPGQGPEAFF. In DNA, the CDR3 is TGTGCCAGCAGCCCGGGGCAGGGCCCTGAAGCTTTCTTT. The complete variable domain, with remaining parts taken from reference TRBV3-1 and TRBJ1-1, reads DTAVSQTPKYLVTQMGNDKSIKCEQNLGHDTMYWYKQDSKKFLKIMFSYNNKELIINETVPNRFSPKSPDKAHLNLHINSLELGDSAVYFCASSPGQGPEAFFGQGTRLTVV.

The V gene is TRBV20-1, the J gene TRBJ1-6; D might be TRBD1 (6 bases). The CDR3 length is 12 residues. With 7 bases removed from V and 10 bases from J, the gap between germline ends came to 14 bases. Germline CDR1 and CDR2: DFQATT and SNEGSKA (reference sequence). This chain's CDR3 is CSVGYRDSPLHF. The CDR3 bases are TGCAGTGTTGGCTACAGGGACTCACCCCTCCACTTT.

This clonotype was counted between two and nine times. The chain recombines TRBV6-2 or TRBV6-3 with TRBJ2-2; tentative D call: TRBD2 (6 bases). CDR1 and CDR2 (germline): MNHEY, SVGEGT. The CDR3 is 15 amino acids. V was trimmed by 5 bases and J by 6 bases, leaving 16 bases between them. The CDR3 sequence: CASSLGTWRSGELFF. CDR3 DNA sequence: TGTGCCAGCAGTCTCGGGACTTGGCGTTCCGGGGAGCTGTTTTTT.

The table lists this clonotype with many counts. The V gene is TRBV6-1, the J gene TRBJ2-5, with 7 bases aligning to TRBD1. CDR1 and CDR2 (germline): MNHNS, SASEGT. This CDR3 has 15 amino acids. V gave up 5 bases and J gave up 5 bases; unmatched junction bases: 11. The CDR3 nucleotides are TGTGCCAGCAGTATTATGACAGGGTTACAGGAGACCCAGTACTTC. Translation: CASSIMTGLQETQYF.

This clonotype has a count of ten or more. The chain recombines TRBV28 with TRBJ2-5; 9 bases line up with TRBD1. The V gene's germline CDR1 is MDHEN and CDR2 SYDVKM. The CDR3 is 15 amino acids. V shed 4 bases and J 6 bases; nucleotides not matched to a gene: 9. The CDR3 protein is CASSSYTGGGKTQYF. CDR3 in DNA: TGTGCCAGCAGTTCCTACACAGGGGGCGGGAAGACCCAGTACTTC.

The rearrangement joins TRBV25-1 to TRBJ2-1; 8 nucleotides agree with TRBD1. Trimming took 3 bases from V and 1 from J; bases not matched to a gene: 2. Looked up from germline, CDR1 is MGHDK and CDR2 is SYGVNS. The CDR3 runs to 15 residues. The CDR3 bases are TGTGCCAGCAGTGATAACAGGGGGTCCTACAATGAGCAGTTCTTC. The encoded protein is CASSDNRGSYNEQFF.

This clonotype was recorded many times. This chain uses TRBV28 with TRBJ1-2; D might be TRBD1 (5 bases). The CDR3 has 14 residues. Between the trimmed V and J ends, which lost 6 bases and 4 bases, there was a span of 15 bases. Germline CDR1 is MDHEN and CDR2 is SYDVKM. CDR3 amino acids: CASSAGLGLYGYTF. In DNA, the CDR3 is TGTGCCAGCAGCGCGGGACTGGGCCTCTATGGCTACACCTTC.

With regard to this clonotype: One base away lies a much larger clone, so this may be a sequencing read error. The V call is TRBV2, the J call TRBJ2-7; no clear D gene. Germline CDR1 SNHLY, CDR2 FYNNEI. CDR3 size: 12 residues. The CDR3 DNA reads as TGTGTCAGCAGGCCCGGACGGTACGAGCAGTACTTC. Amino acid sequence: CVSRPGRYEQYF.

This clonotype appeared a few times. The chain uses TRBV28 and TRBJ1-3; D unclear. This CDR3 has 16 amino acids. Germline CDR1 and CDR2: MDHEN and SYDVKM. The V end lost 7 bases, the J end lost 0 bases, and 16 bases lay between the germline ends. CDR3 protein: CASKLNIESSGNTIYF. The CDR3 DNA reads as TGTGCCAGCAAACTCAATATAGAGAGCTCTGGAAACACCATATATTTT. The variable domain in full, completed from reference TRBV28 and TRBJ1-3, reads DVKVTQSSRYLVKRTGEKVFLECVQDMDHENMFWYRQDPGLGLRLIYFSYDVKMKEKGDIPEGYSVSREKKERFSLILESASTNQTSMYLCASKLNIESSGNTIYFGEGSWLTVV.

This clonotype has just a few counts. The DNA of the CDR3 is TGTGCCTGGAGTGTACTTAGGACCTATGGCTACACCTTC. This gives the protein CAWSVLRTYGYTF. V is TRBV30 and J is TRBJ1-2, with D unclear. Germline assignment: CDR1 GTSNPN and CDR2 SVGIG (reference sequence). Trimming removed 0 bases at V and 4 bases at J, with 9 bases between. The CDR3 runs 13 residues.

The chain links TRBV11-3 to TRBJ2-7; D may be TRBD2 (5 bases). The CDR3 sequence is 14 residues long. The germline CDR1 and CDR2 sequences are SGHNT and YENEEA. V was clipped by 4 bases and J by 4 bases, with 14 bases between them. In nucleotides, the CDR3 is TGTGCCAGCAGCTCCCCGAGGGAAGGGTACGAGCAGTACTTC. This translates into CASSSPREGYEQYF.